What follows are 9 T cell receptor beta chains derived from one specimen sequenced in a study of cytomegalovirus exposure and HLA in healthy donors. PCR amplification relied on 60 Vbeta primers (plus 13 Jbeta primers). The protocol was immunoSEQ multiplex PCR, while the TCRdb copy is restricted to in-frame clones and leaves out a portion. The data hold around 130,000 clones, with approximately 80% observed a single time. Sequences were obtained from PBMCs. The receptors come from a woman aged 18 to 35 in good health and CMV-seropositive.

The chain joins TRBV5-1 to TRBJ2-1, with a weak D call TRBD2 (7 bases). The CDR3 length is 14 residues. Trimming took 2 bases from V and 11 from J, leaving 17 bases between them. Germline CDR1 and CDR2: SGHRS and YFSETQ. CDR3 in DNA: TGCGCCAGCAGCTTAGAACAAAGGGGGACTAAGCAGTTCTTC. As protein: CASSLEQRGTKQFF.

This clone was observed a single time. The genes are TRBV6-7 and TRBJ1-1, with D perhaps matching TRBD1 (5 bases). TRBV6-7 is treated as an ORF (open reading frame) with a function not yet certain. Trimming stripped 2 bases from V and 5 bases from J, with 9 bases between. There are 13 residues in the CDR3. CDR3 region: CASSYPGGTEAFF. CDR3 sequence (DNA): TGTGCCAGCAGTTACCCGGGGGGGACTGAAGCTTTCTTT.

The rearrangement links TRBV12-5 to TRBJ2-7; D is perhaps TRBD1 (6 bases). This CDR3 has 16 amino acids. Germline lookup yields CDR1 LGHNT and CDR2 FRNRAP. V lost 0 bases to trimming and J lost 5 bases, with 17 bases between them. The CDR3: CASGLVRDRCRHEQYF. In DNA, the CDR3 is TGTGCTAGTGGTTTGGTACGTGACAGGTGCCGCCACGAGCAGTACTTC.

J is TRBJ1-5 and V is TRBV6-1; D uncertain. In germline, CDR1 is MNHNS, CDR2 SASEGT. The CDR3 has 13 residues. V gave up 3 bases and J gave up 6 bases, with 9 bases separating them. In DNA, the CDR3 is TGTGCCAGCAGTGAGGGCGATACTCAGCCCCAGCATTTT. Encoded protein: CASSEGDTQPQHF.

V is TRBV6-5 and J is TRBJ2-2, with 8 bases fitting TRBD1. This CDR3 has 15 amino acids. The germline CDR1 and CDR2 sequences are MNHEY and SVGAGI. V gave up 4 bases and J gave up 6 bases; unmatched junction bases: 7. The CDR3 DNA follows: TGTGCCAGCAGTTTTCGACAGGGGTGGGCCGGGGAGCTGTTTTTT. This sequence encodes CASSFRQGWAGELFF.

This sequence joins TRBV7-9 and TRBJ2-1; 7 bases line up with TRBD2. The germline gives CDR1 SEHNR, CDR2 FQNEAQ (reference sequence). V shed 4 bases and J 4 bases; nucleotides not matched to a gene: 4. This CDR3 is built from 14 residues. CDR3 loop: CASSSSGTYNEQFF. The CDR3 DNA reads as TGTGCCAGCAGCTCTAGCGGTACTTACAATGAGCAGTTCTTC.

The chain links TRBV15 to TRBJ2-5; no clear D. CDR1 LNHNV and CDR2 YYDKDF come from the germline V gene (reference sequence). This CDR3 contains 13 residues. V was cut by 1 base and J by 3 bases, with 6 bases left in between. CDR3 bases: TGTGCCACCAGCAGAGCGAGCAAAGAGACCCAGTACTTC. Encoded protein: CATSRASKETQYF.

This chain's CDR3 is CSVEMDITGANYGYTF. In DNA form, the CDR3 reads TGCAGCGTTGAAATGGATATTACAGGGGCGAACTATGGCTACACCTTC. The chain is built from TRBV29-1 and TRBJ1-2; the match to TRBD1 covers 7 bases. Germline CDR1 SQVTM, CDR2 ANQGSEA. The CDR3 contains 16 residues. After removal of 2 bases from V and 2 bases from J, the junction contained 11 bases not matched to a gene.

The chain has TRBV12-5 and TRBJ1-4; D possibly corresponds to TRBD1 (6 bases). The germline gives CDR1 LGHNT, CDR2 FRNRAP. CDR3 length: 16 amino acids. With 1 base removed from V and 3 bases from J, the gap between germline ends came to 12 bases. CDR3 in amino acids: CASGLGQASANEKLFF. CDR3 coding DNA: TGTGCTAGTGGTTTGGGACAGGCAAGTGCTAATGAAAAACTGTTTTTT.